This T cell receptor (beta chain) came from a study of T cells after yellow fever vaccination. CDR3 length: 16 residues. J was trimmed by 1 base and V by 5 bases; bases with no gene match: 9. Germline CDR1 and CDR2: SGHKS and YYEKEE (reference sequence). One entry per CDR3 protein results from TCRdb running MiXCR on the 5' RACE reads. The sample includes approximately 350,000 distinct CDR3 sequences, 11% of them seen just once. Sequencing was performed on PBMCs, taken on the day of the first yellow fever vaccination. The J gene is TRBJ2-3, the V gene TRBV5-5; TRBD2 matches 8 bases. The sequence came from a man aged 18-30 years who received the YFV17D yellow fever vaccine. Here the CDR3 DNA reads TGTGCCAGCAGACCGGGGGGGGGACGGGGCACAGATACGCAGTATTTT. Translated, it gives CASRPGGGRGTDTQYF.